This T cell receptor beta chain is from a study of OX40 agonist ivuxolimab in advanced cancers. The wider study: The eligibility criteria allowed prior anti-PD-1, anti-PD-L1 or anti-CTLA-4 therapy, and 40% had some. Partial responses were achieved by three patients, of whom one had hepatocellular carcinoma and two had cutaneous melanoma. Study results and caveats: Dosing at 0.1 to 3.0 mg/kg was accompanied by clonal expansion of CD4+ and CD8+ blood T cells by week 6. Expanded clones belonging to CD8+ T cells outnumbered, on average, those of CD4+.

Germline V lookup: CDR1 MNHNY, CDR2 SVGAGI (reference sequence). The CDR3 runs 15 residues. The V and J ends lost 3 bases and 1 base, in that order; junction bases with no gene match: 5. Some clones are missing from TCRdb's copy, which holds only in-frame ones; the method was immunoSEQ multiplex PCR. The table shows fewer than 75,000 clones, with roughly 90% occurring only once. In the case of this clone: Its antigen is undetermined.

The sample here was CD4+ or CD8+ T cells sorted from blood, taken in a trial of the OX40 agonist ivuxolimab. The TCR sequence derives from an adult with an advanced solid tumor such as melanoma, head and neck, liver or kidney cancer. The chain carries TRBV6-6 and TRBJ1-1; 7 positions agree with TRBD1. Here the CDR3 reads CASSYRQGKNTEAFF. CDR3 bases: TGTGCCAGCAGTTATAGACAGGGAAAGAACACTGAAGCTTTCTTT.